This TCR beta chain was sequenced during a study of cytomegalovirus exposure and HLA in healthy donors. Study-wide findings and caveats: A later analysis reportedly found that, within productive TCRs, an Asian-associated ancestry cluster had fewer N-insertions than the mean observed across the roughly 670 donors. HLA alleles were associated with 16,000 or so TCR beta sequences in a later analysis at 0.05 false discovery rate.

Remarks on this clone: What it binds is not known. The junction shows a germline mismatch at one end, possibly a read error. This sample includes further DNA sequences coding for the same CDR3.

PCR amplification relied on 60 Vbeta primers (plus 13 Jbeta primers). The method was immunoSEQ multiplex PCR; TCRdb's version includes in-frame clones alone and lacks a portion of them. The sample lists around 300,000 clones, approximately 90% occurring once. The sequence derives from a woman aged 18 to 35 in good health and CMV-seronegative. The sample consisted of PBMCs.

CDR3 nucleotide sequence: TGTGCCAGCTCACCACGTCTATTGGGACAGGGGGCTGAGCAATACTTC. Translation gives CASSPRLLGQGAEQYF. The rearrangement joins TRBV18 to TRBJ2-7; 12 bases are shared with TRBD1. CDR1 is KGHSH, CDR2 LQKENI, per germline. The CDR3 has 16 amino acids. Supplemented by reference TRBV18 and TRBJ2-7, the full variable domain reads NAGVMQNPRHLVRRRGQEARLRCSPMKGHSHVYWYRQLPEEGLKFMVYLQKENIIDESGMPKERFSAEFPKEGPSILRIQQVVRGDSAAYFCASSPRLLGQGAEQYFGPGTRLTVT.